This TCR beta chain was sequenced in a study of CXCR3-negative and CXCR3-positive naive CD8 T cells. This CDR3 comprises 18 residues. CDR1 MDHEN and CDR2 SYDVKM come from the germline V gene. TRB cDNA libraries were made by UMI-labeled 5' RACE. From its re-call of the 5' RACE reads, TCRdb lists each CDR3 protein once, without DNA. Seen in this sample are about 130,000 distinct CDR3 sequences; the ten most common clones hold around 0.27%. The V and J genes are TRBV28 and TRBJ1-5; the D call of TRBD1 rests on TCRdb alone, since no DNA is present to check it. Sequenced input: naive CXCR3- CD8+ T cells from blood. The subset here: CD45RO-CCR7+CD27+CD95- naive CD8+ T cells lacking CXCR3 (TNR3-). The receptor's source is a human donor in good health. Some clones in this sample may be carry-over from other donors' samples. The CDR3 loop reads CASSLSFSEDRYNQPQHF.